This T cell receptor beta chain is drawn from a study of cytomegalovirus exposure and HLA in healthy donors. V trimming: 8 bases; J trimming: 1 base; junction bases outside the gene matches: 3. Germline CDR1 KGHSH, CDR2 LQKENI. The CDR3 is 14 residues long. Only in-frame clones appear in the TCRdb table, and some are missing; sequencing was by immunoSEQ multiplex PCR. The profile shows about 360,000 clones, 70% to 90% of them singletons. Findings and limits, study-wide: The authors listed some 150 TCR beta chains as cytomegalovirus-associated. Reported performance of the classifier showed diagnosis of cytomegalovirus status with high specificity and sensitivity. In a later analysis, first-cohort TCR clusters were found to tend to co-occur in the approximately 120 validation repertoires.

Turning to this clone: Its target is unknown.

The sample consisted of PBMCs. The chain uses TRBV18 and TRBJ2-2; 8 nucleotides line up with TRBD1. This sequence originates from a woman aged 18-30 years in good health and CMV-seronegative. The CDR3, as DNA: TGTGCCAGCCGACAGGGGTGGAACACCGGGGAGCTGTTTTTT. As protein: CASRQGWNTGELFF.